These 6 T cell receptor beta chains came from one sample sequenced in a study of blood T cell repertoires in COVID-19. The repertoire was sequenced with immunoSEQ multiplex PCR; TCRdb's copy has only in-frame clones and lacks some. The data show tens of thousands of clones, about 88% seen once. The material sequenced was peripheral blood. Receptors originate from a woman aged 45-60 years with active or convalescent COVID-19.

V gene TRBV5-1 combines with J gene TRBJ2-7; the D gene is possibly TRBD2 (5 bases). V was clipped by 5 bases and J by 3 bases, with 18 bases between them. This CDR3 has 15 residues. Germline values: CDR1 SGHRS, CDR2 YFSETQ. The CDR3 loop is CASRTNTGGNYEQYF. The DNA of the CDR3 is TGCGCCAGCAGAACGAATACCGGAGGAAACTACGAGCAGTACTTC.

This clone was found a few times. V is TRBV4-1 and J is TRBJ2-5; the match to TRBD1 covers 9 bases. V lost 8 bases to trimming and J lost 5 bases; unmatched junction nucleotides: 12. The germline gives CDR1 MGHRA, CDR2 YSYEKL. The CDR3 length is 15 residues. CDR3 in DNA: TGCGCCAGCTGTGGGACAGGGCCCCAGAGGGAGACCCAGTACTTC. Residues: CASCGTGPQRETQYF.

V and J are TRBV5-1 and TRBJ2-1, with unresolved D. Germline loops: CDR1 SGHRS, CDR2 YFSETQ. This CDR3 is 13 amino acids long. V lost 0 bases and J 6 bases, leaving 7 bases between the germline ends. This CDR3 is CASSLAGINEQFF. The CDR3 DNA is TGCGCCAGCAGCTTGGCCGGTATCAATGAGCAGTTCTTC.

V and J are TRBV27 and TRBJ1-1; 7 bases match TRBD1. CDR3 length: 14 residues. Germline V gives CDR1 MNHEY, CDR2 SMNVEV (reference sequence). Trimming cost V 3 bases and J 1 base; bases outside gene matches: 2. CDR3 loop: CASSFGTANTEAFF. DNA of the CDR3: TGTGCCAGCAGTTTCGGGACAGCGAACACTGAAGCTTTCTTT.

The chain combines TRBV4-2 with TRBJ1-6, with D unclear. The CDR3 contains 13 residues. Per germline, CDR1 LGHNA and CDR2 YNFKEQ. The V end lost 1 base, the J end lost 10 bases, and 8 bases lay between the germline ends. CDR3 nucleotides: TGTGCCAGCAGCCAAGGGGCAAACTCACCCCTCCACTTT. Translating gives CASSQGANSPLHF.

The chain recombines TRBV15 with TRBJ1-4, with 8 bases matching TRBD1. CDR3 length: 14 residues. Germline V gives CDR1 LNHNV, CDR2 YYDKDF (reference sequence). V lost 4 bases, J lost 8 bases, and 6 bases stayed unmatched. CDR3 nucleotide sequence: TGTGCCACCAGCACTGGACAGGGACGAGAAAAACTGTTTTTT. This translates into CATSTGQGREKLFF.